The clone carrying this T cell receptor (beta chain) was detected many times. Germline V lookup: CDR1 LNHDA, CDR2 SQIVND (reference sequence). The CDR3 has 13 residues. V shed 7 bases and J 6 bases; nucleotides not matched to a gene: 6. Genomic DNA was employed as the template in profiling TCR beta VDJ and CDR3. TCRdb processed the reads anew with MiXCR; each CDR3 protein has one entry. Of around 140,000 distinct CDR3 sequences listed, less than 45% are singletons. The sample belongs to a study of CD8+CD57+ T cells in acquired aplastic anemia. The rearrangement joins TRBV19 to TRBJ2-3; 8 bases map to TRBD2. The receptor was isolated from a human donor in good health, serving as a control. Sequenced input: sorted CD4+, CD8+, or CD8+CD57+ T cells (not recorded which) from PBMCs. CDR3 sequence: CASNPGGADTQYF. CDR3 nucleotide sequence: TGTGCCAGTAACCCCGGGGGGGCCGATACGCAGTATTTT.